The 32 T cell receptor beta chains reported below all come from one sample, sequenced in a study of T cells after yellow fever vaccination. TCRdb called the 5' RACE reads again in MiXCR, with one record for every CDR3 protein. The top ten clones hold approximately 15% of a sample with approximately 580,000 distinct CDR3 sequences, around 16% of them seen once. The sequencing here drew on PBMCs, taken 4 to 5 days after the first yellow fever vaccination. The receptor set was obtained from a man between 18 and 35 years old who received the YFV17D yellow fever vaccine.

This clonotype was observed a handful of times. This chain joins TRBV12-3 or TRBV12-4 and TRBJ2-2; tentatively, D is TRBD2 (5 bases). This CDR3 has 13 residues. Trimming took 2 bases from V and 6 from J, leaving 7 bases between them. The CDR3 region is CASSLLRAGELFF. The CDR3 DNA reads TGTGCCAGCAGTTTATTGCGGGCCGGGGAGCTGTTTTTT.

This rearrangement joins TRBV4-2 to TRBJ1-2, with a possible D match to TRBD1 (5 bases). V lost 1 base to trimming and J lost 8 bases, with 11 bases between them. The CDR3 has 13 amino acids. CDR1 and CDR2 from the germline V gene are LGHNA and YNFKEQ. CDR3 sequence reads: CASSQVGAWGYTF. The CDR3 nucleotides read TGTGCCAGCAGCCAAGTTGGGGCGTGGGGCTACACCTTC.

The CDR3 reads CASAPKRDSLQETQYF. The CDR3 DNA is TGTGCTAGTGCCCCAAAGCGGGACTCACTCCAAGAGACCCAGTACTTC. J is TRBJ2-5 and V is TRBV12-5; TRBD2 matches 7 bases. Looked up from germline, CDR1 is LGHNT and CDR2 is FRNRAP. The CDR3 covers 16 residues. V dropped 7 bases and J dropped 1; count of bases not matched to a gene: 12. The variable domain in full, with the rest retrieved from reference TRBV12-5 and TRBJ2-5, is DARVTQTPRHKVTEMGQEVTMRCQPILGHNTVFWYRQTMMQGLELLAYFRNRAPLDDSGMPKDRFSAEMPDATLATLKIQPSEPRDSAVYFCASAPKRDSLQETQYFGPGTRLLVL.

The chain combines TRBV30 with TRBJ1-1; D is undetermined. The CDR3 totals 13 residues. V was pared by 3 bases and J by 6 bases, with 14 bases between. Germline CDR1 and CDR2: GTSNPN and SVGIG (reference sequence). In nucleotides, the CDR3 is TGTGCCTGGAGGGATAGCGGCGGACCTGAAGCTTTCTTT. Protein product: CAWRDSGGPEAFF.

This clonotype was observed a handful of times. The chain employs TRBV6-5 and TRBJ1-4; 7 nucleotides agree with TRBD1. There are 15 residues in the CDR3. The trim removed 4 bases at V and 5 bases at J, leaving 7 bases unmatched. Germline CDR1 and CDR2: MNHEY and SVGAGI. The CDR3 coding sequence is TGTGCCAGCAGTTTTTCCGACAGGGTGAATGAAAAACTGTTTTTT. It codes for CASSFSDRVNEKLFF.

Here the CDR3 reads CASSFFRTENTEAFF. The DNA of the CDR3 is TGTGCCAGCAGTTTTTTTCGGACAGAGAACACTGAAGCTTTCTTT. This chain links TRBV6-2 or TRBV6-3 with TRBJ1-1, with D perhaps TRBD1 (6 bases). This CDR3 region has 15 residues. Germline V gene data show CDR1 as MNHEY and CDR2 as SVGEGT. Trimming removed 4 bases at V and 1 base at J, with 13 bases between.

This clonotype was counted at least ten times. The V gene is TRBV7-9, the J gene TRBJ1-6; TRBD1 is a possible D gene (6 bases). The CDR3 is 12 amino acids. Germline loops: CDR1 SEHNR, CDR2 FQNEAQ (reference sequence). Deletions cut 5 bases from V and 7 bases from J, with 6 bases between. The CDR3 DNA sequence: TGTGCCAGCAGCGGACAGAATTCACCCCTCCACTTT. It codes for CASSGQNSPLHF.

This clonotype turned up a few times. The chain couples TRBV6-5 to TRBJ2-3; D is uncertain. Trimming took 6 bases from V and 8 from J, leaving 12 bases between them. Germline V CDR1 and CDR2: MNHEY, SVGAGI. There are 12 residues in the CDR3. The DNA of the CDR3 is TGTGCCAGCAGCTCTCCGGACGGTACGCAGTATTTT. Its protein product is CASSSPDGTQYF.

The chain links TRBV20-1 to TRBJ2-2, with D hard to call. The CDR3 covers 12 residues. Trimming took off 5 bases at V and 5 bases at J, with 9 bases between the two ends. CDR1 is DFQATT and CDR2 is SNEGSKA in the germline V gene (reference sequence). The chain's CDR3 is CSALLETGELFF. DNA for the CDR3: TGCAGTGCTCTCCTGGAAACCGGGGAGCTGTTTTTT.

This clonotype was counted at least ten times. The chain has TRBV7-2 and TRBJ1-5; D is ambiguous. V was shortened by 1 base and J by 6 bases, with 10 bases between the two germline ends. The CDR3 extends over 14 amino acids. Germline V CDR1 and CDR2: SGHTA, FQGNSA. In nucleotides, the CDR3 is TGTGCCAGCAGCTTAGGATCAGTCGGTCAGCCCCAGCATTTT. Protein: CASSLGSVGQPQHF.

This clonotype was seen only a few times. This chain uses TRBV14 with TRBJ1-1, with D perhaps matching TRBD1 (6 bases). There are 15 residues in the CDR3. V was clipped by 4 bases and J by 4 bases, with 16 bases between them. Germline lookup yields CDR1 SGHDN and CDR2 FVKESK. CDR3 in DNA: TGTGCCAGCAGCCCCAAAGGGGGTCAAGGCACTGAAGCTTTCTTT. This codes for CASSPKGGQGTEAFF.

This clonotype was observed a few times. This chain uses TRBV14 with TRBJ2-1; D uncertain. V was shortened by 0 bases and J by 2 bases, with 8 bases between the two germline ends. The CDR3 runs 15 residues. The germline CDR1 and CDR2 sequences are SGHDN and FVKESK. CDR3 in DNA: TGTGCCAGCAGCCAAGAATACTTCGCCTACAATGAGCAGTTCTTC. Its translation: CASSQEYFAYNEQFF.

A few counts support this clonotype. The rearrangement joins TRBV5-1 to TRBJ2-3; 8 bases are shared with TRBD2. Germline V gene lookup returns CDR1 SGHRS and CDR2 YFSETQ. The CDR3 is 15 amino acids. V shed 2 bases, J shed 6 bases, and the junction held 8 bases outside the gene matches. The CDR3 nucleotides are TGCGCCAGCAGCTTTCCTGGACTAGCCGGGGATACGCAGTATTTT. Protein sequence: CASSFPGLAGDTQYF.

This clonotype has more than one count but fewer than ten. The CDR3 region has the DNA TGTGCCAGCAGCTTAAGGGGGGGCAGGTTGAACACTGAAGCTTTCTTT. As protein: CASSLRGGRLNTEAFF. The gene calls are TRBV7-3 and TRBJ1-1, with a weak D call TRBD1 (6 bases). The CDR3 is 16 residues long. Germline V gene data show CDR1 as SGHTA and CDR2 as FQGTGA. V was trimmed by 1 base and J by 0 bases, leaving 12 bases between them.

This clonotype was counted a few times. The gene calls are TRBV12-3 or TRBV12-4 and TRBJ2-3, with 7 bases lining up with TRBD1. The length of the CDR3 is 16 residues. J was trimmed by 5 bases and V by 7 bases; bases with no gene match: 15. The CDR3 sequence: CASTFAPGGMVDTQYF. The CDR3 DNA is TGTGCCAGCACCTTCGCCCCAGGGGGTATGGTAGATACGCAGTATTTT.

The genes are TRBV5-4 and TRBJ1-1, with D unresolved. The CDR3 sequence is 15 residues long. From germline, CDR1 is SGHNT and CDR2 YYREEE (reference sequence). Trimming took off 3 bases at V and 4 bases at J, with 16 bases between the two ends. CDR3 DNA: TGTGCCAGCAGCTCCCAGAAGGTGGGAGGCACTGAAGCTTTCTTT. Its protein is CASSSQKVGGTEAFF.

This clonotype has a handful of counts. The chain links TRBV5-1 to TRBJ2-5; D remains ambiguous. The CDR3 totals 15 residues. In germline, CDR1 is SGHRS, CDR2 YFSETQ. The V and J ends lost 4 bases and 1 base respectively, with 14 bases between them. The CDR3 here is CASSHGRSPQETQYF. The CDR3 DNA sequence: TGCGCCAGCAGCCACGGACGTTCGCCCCAAGAGACCCAGTACTTC.

This clonotype has only a few counts. The chain employs TRBV7-3 and TRBJ2-3, with TRBD2 as a possible D gene (6 bases). The V end was cut by 5 bases, the J end by 1 base, with 13 bases between. The CDR3 is 15 amino acids. Germline V gene lookup returns CDR1 SGHTA and CDR2 FQGTGA. The CDR3 DNA reads as TGTGCCAGCAGCCCAAGTGGGACTGGCACAGATACGCAGTATTTT. It specifies CASSPSGTGTDTQYF.

The rearrangement uses TRBV19 and TRBJ2-7, with 8 bases fitting TRBD1. Germline trimming cut 3 bases from V and 5 bases from J; bases unmatched to any gene: 3. Germline loops: CDR1 LNHDA, CDR2 SQIVND (reference sequence). This CDR3 comprises 13 residues. CDR3 sequence (DNA): TGTGCCAGTAGTATCCAGGGGGCGGACGAGCAGTACTTC. Protein product: CASSIQGADEQYF.

This clonotype was recorded a few times. The chain recombines TRBV5-1 with TRBJ2-1; D not resolved. CDR1 and CDR2 from the germline V gene are SGHRS and YFSETQ. The CDR3 totals 17 residues. V lost 4 bases to trimming and J lost 0 bases, with 17 bases between them. CDR3: CASSPRVLVSSYNEQFF. CDR3 in DNA: TGCGCCAGCAGCCCCCGGGTTCTCGTTAGCTCCTACAATGAGCAGTTCTTC.

This chain uses TRBV7-2 with TRBJ2-1, with D perhaps matching TRBD1 (5 bases). Germline-derived CDR1 and CDR2 are SGHTA and FQGNSA. The CDR3 runs to 12 residues. Trimming took 5 bases from V and 10 from J, leaving 12 bases between them. CDR3 coding DNA: TGTGCCAGCAGCACTCAGGGCTTAGAGCAGTTCTTC. Protein: CASSTQGLEQFF.

Concerning this clonotype: This may be a read error, as it is one base from a much larger clone. The CDR3 spells CASVFRLDEQYF. The DNA for the CDR3 is TGTGCTAGTGTTTTTAGGTTGGACGAGCAGTACTTC. The V and J genes are TRBV12-5 and TRBJ2-7; D gene uncertain. The V end lost 7 bases, the J end lost 5 bases, and 12 bases lay between the germline ends. CDR1 and CDR2 (germline): LGHNT, FRNRAP. This CDR3 contains 12 residues.

In its sample, this clonotype was seen many times. The gene calls are TRBV11-2 and TRBJ1-2; TRBD1 matches at 9 bases. Trimming removed 5 bases from V and 2 bases from J; junction bases left unmatched: 3. This CDR3 comprises 14 residues. The germline V gene has CDR1 SGHAT and CDR2 FQNNGV. The CDR3 region is CASSAGTGNYGYTF. The CDR3 nucleotides are TGTGCCAGCAGCGCCGGGACAGGGAACTATGGCTACACCTTC.

This sequence joins TRBV5-1 and TRBJ2-1, with D possibly being TRBD1 or TRBD2 (6 bases each). From germline, CDR1 is SGHRS and CDR2 YFSETQ. The CDR3 spans 15 residues. V dropped 6 bases and J dropped 8 bases, with 21 bases sitting between them. The CDR3 DNA reads as TGCGCCAGCAAAGTATCCGGGGGCGCTTTCCATGAGCAGTTCTTC. It encodes CASKVSGGAFHEQFF.

The gene calls are TRBV12-3 or TRBV12-4 and TRBJ2-1, with D hard to call. The CDR3 spans 11 residues. The ends were cut back, 6 bases at V and 6 bases at J, with 6 bases in the middle. The CDR3 region has the DNA TGTGCCAGCAGGATACTCAATGAGCAGTTCTTC. This codes for CASRILNEQFF.

This clonotype has at least ten counts. Here the CDR3 DNA reads TGCGCCAGCAGCACGACAGGGGAAGAGACCCAGTACTTC. The encoded protein is CASSTTGEETQYF. The chain combines TRBV5-1 with TRBJ2-5; 8 bases are a match to TRBD1. Trimming at V came to 4 bases and at J to 3 bases, leaving 2 bases not matched to a gene. Per the germline V gene, CDR1 is SGHRS and CDR2 is YFSETQ. The CDR3 extends over 13 amino acids.

The genes are TRBV7-3 and TRBJ2-7; D unclear. This CDR3 is 13 amino acids long. Germline lookup yields CDR1 SGHTA and CDR2 FQGTGA. The V end was cut by 3 bases, the J end by 4 bases, with 10 bases between. The DNA of the CDR3 is TGTGCCAGCAGCTTTCTTTCGGGTTACGAGCAGTACTTC. Protein product: CASSFLSGYEQYF. The full variable domain, in which reference TRBV7-3 and TRBJ2-7 provide the parts outside the CDR3, is GAGVSQTPSNKVTEKGKYVELRCDPISGHTALYWYRQSLGQGPEFLIYFQGTGAADDSGLPNDRFFAVRPEGSVSTLKIQRTERGDSAVYLCASSFLSGYEQYFGPGTRLTVT.

This clonotype was observed many times. The chain is built from TRBV5-1 and TRBJ1-2; D is unclear. This CDR3 comprises 14 residues. Germline V CDR1 and CDR2: SGHRS, YFSETQ. V lost 4 bases to trimming and J lost 2 bases, with 12 bases between them. The CDR3 DNA reads TGCGCCAGCAGCCTGTGGACGGAGAACTATGGCTACACCTTC. As protein: CASSLWTENYGYTF.

This clonotype has just a few counts. The gene calls are TRBV5-4 and TRBJ2-3, with D perhaps TRBD1 or TRBD2 (6 bases each). CDR1 is SGHNT and CDR2 is YYREEE in the germline V gene (reference sequence). This CDR3 is built from 16 residues. The V gene lost 1 base and the J gene lost 3 bases, with 15 bases spanning the gap. The CDR3 DNA reads TGTGCCAGCAGCTTGTCAATCGGGGGCGGAACAGATACGCAGTATTTT. Protein product: CASSLSIGGGTDTQYF.

The chain joins TRBV20-1 to TRBJ2-7; 8 positions match TRBD1. Trimming at V came to 6 bases and at J to 3 bases, leaving 10 bases not matched to a gene. CDR1 and CDR2 (germline): DFQATT, SNEGSKA (reference sequence). The CDR3 consists of 14 residues. This chain's CDR3 is CSARSPGQVYEQYV. The CDR3, as DNA: TGCAGTGCCCGATCACCGGGACAGGTCTACGAGCAGTACGTC.

The table lists this clonotype with a few counts. This rearrangement joins TRBV7-8 to TRBJ2-5; perhaps TRBD1 as D (5 bases). V was clipped by 7 bases and J by 0 bases, with 15 bases between them. The CDR3 is made up of 15 amino acids. Germline V gene sequence: CDR1 SGHVS, CDR2 FQNEAQ. This CDR3 reads CASTMGQRYQETQYF. In nucleotides, the CDR3 is TGTGCCAGCACCATGGGGCAGAGGTACCAAGAGACCCAGTACTTC. Using reference TRBV7-8 and TRBJ2-5 for the parts outside the CDR3, the full variable domain is GAGVSQSPRYKVAKRGQDVALRCDPISGHVSLFWYQQALGQGPEFLTYFQNEAQLDKSGLPSDRFFAERPEGSVSTLKIQRTQQEDSAVYLCASTMGQRYQETQYFGPGTRLLVL.

This clonotype showed up just a few times. The V and J genes are TRBV27 and TRBJ1-2; D not resolved. V shed 8 bases and J shed 2 bases, with 15 bases lying between them. From germline, CDR1 is MNHEY and CDR2 SMNVEV (reference sequence). CDR3 length: 14 residues. The CDR3, as DNA: TGTGCCAGCTCTCACGCATCGGGGAACTATGGCTACACCTTC. As protein: CASSHASGNYGYTF.